This T cell receptor (beta chain) emerged from a study of vaccination and CD4 T cells after COVID-19. The treatment is: roughly 11-day PBMC culture with coronavirus spike peptide pools or control peptides (ViraFEST assay). Per germline, CDR1 MNHNS and CDR2 SASEGT. The CDR3 runs to 14 residues. V shed 6 bases and J 1 base; nucleotides not matched to a gene: 6. Cultured CD4+ T-cell DNA underwent Oncomine TCR Beta short-read sequencing. Via MiXCR, TCRdb re-called the PCR reads, giving one row per CDR3 protein. The sample records about 18,000 distinct CDR3 sequences, more than 50% being singletons. In its sample, this clonotype was seen once. The target antigen is unknown.

This sequence was found in a human donor who had recovered from COVID-19. The sample consisted of CD4+ T cells from blood, cultured in vitro, taken before SARS-CoV-2 vaccination. This rearrangement joins TRBV6-1 to TRBJ2-7, with 7 bases matching TRBD1. CDR3 in amino acids: CASRNRDSSYEQYF. The CDR3 DNA is TGTGCCAGCAGGAACCGGGACAGTTCCTACGAGCAGTACTTC.